This T cell receptor (beta chain) was recovered during a study of CD8+CD57+ T cells in acquired aplastic anemia. Study-wide context: Sorted CD4+ and CD8+ cells gave an average of roughly 3.2 ug of DNA.

Concerning this clonotype itself: The antigen is not known.

Findings and caveats of the study: The same twenty-nine CD8+ CDR3 sequences occurred in patients and in controls. CD8+ Simpson's diversity showed no significant patient-control difference.

An expansion of CD8+CD57+ cells by flow cytometry had been shown in patients chosen for sequencing. No therapy had been given to the patients at the time of blood sampling. CDR3 length equals 13 residues. The V segment lost 10 bases and the J segment 2 bases; nucleotides outside the gene matches: 5. Germline V gives CDR1 ENHRY, CDR2 SYGVKD. It was genomic DNA that served as the template for profiling TCR beta VDJ and CDR3. TCRdb redid the calling of the reads with MiXCR, one entry per CDR3 protein. The profile shows 150,000 to 200,000 distinct CDR3 sequences, roughly 48% of them singletons. This clonotype was obtained from a human donor with aplastic anemia. The V and J genes are TRBV10-3 and TRBJ2-1, with 7 bases fitting TRBD2. Material: sorted CD4+, CD8+, or CD8+CD57+ T cells (not recorded which) from PBMCs. CDR3 loop: CASERDPYNEQFF. The CDR3 DNA sequence: TGTGCCAGCGAGCGGGACCCCTACAATGAGCAGTTCTTC.